A single sample gave rise to the 11 T cell receptor beta chains below, sequenced in a study of blood T cells in healthy people across ages. Primed by a sample-barcoded 5' primer and a J-beta primer mix, a second PCR proceeded for about 6 to 12 cycles. From the 5' RACE reads, TCRdb called clonotypes with MiXCR, one entry per CDR3 protein. The repertoire has 1.6 million or so distinct CDR3 sequences, 34% of them found once; the top ten carry 10% to 12%. Sequenced sample: blood. Receptors were obtained from a woman in her 30s in good health.

The DNA for the CDR3 is TGCGCCAGCAGCCCAGAGCGGGAGTACGCCAAAAACATTCAGTACTTC. Translation gives CASSPEREYAKNIQYF. The chain joins TRBV5-1 to TRBJ2-4; TRBD2 agrees at 8 bases. The CDR3 is made up of 16 amino acids. CDR1 and CDR2 (germline): SGHRS, YFSETQ. V dropped 4 bases and J dropped 1; count of bases not matched to a gene: 7.

The chain carries TRBV5-1 and TRBJ1-4; D not resolved. V lost 5 bases and J 0 bases, leaving 14 bases between the germline ends. The CDR3 runs 16 residues. The germline gives CDR1 SGHRS, CDR2 YFSETQ. The CDR3 region is CASRPSAGATNEKLFF. Written as DNA, the CDR3 is TGCGCCAGCAGACCTAGCGCCGGGGCAACTAATGAAAAACTGTTTTTT.

This clonotype was counted at least ten times. This chain joins TRBV29-1 and TRBJ1-2; 7 bases match TRBD1. The germline gives CDR1 SQVTM, CDR2 ANQGSEA. This CDR3 is 11 amino acids long. Losses at the gene ends were 7 bases for V and 6 bases for J; bases not matched to a gene: 5. The CDR3 coding sequence is TGCAGCGGGGGACAGTTGGATGGCTACACCTTC. Translation gives CSGGQLDGYTF.

The chain couples TRBV27 to TRBJ2-3, with 8 bases fitting TRBD2. The CDR3 is 16 amino acids. V dropped 2 bases and J dropped 5; count of bases not matched to a gene: 9. Germline CDR1 and CDR2: MNHEY and SMNVEV (reference sequence). The CDR3 region is CASSLRGSGEKDTQYF. Written as DNA, the CDR3 is TGTGCCAGCAGTTTACGGGGTAGCGGGGAGAAAGATACGCAGTATTTT.

The chain has TRBV3-1 and TRBJ2-3; 11 positions agree with TRBD2. The V gene end was trimmed by 1 base and the J gene end by 4 bases; junction bases not matched to a gene: 7. This CDR3 has 17 residues. Germline CDR1 LGHDT, CDR2 YNNKEL (reference sequence). The CDR3 region has the DNA TGTGCCAGCAGCCAAGGACTAGCGGGGCCAAGCGCAGATACGCAGTATTTT. Translating it yields CASSQGLAGPSADTQYF.

This clonotype has more than one count but fewer than ten. This sequence joins TRBV20-1 and TRBJ1-5; 9 positions match TRBD1. Trimming took 5 bases from V and 6 from J; bases not matched to a gene: 5. The V gene's germline CDR1 is DFQATT and CDR2 SNEGSKA (reference sequence). This CDR3 has 13 residues. CDR3 region: CSAFTGGSQPQHF. The DNA of the CDR3 is TGCAGTGCTTTCACAGGGGGCAGTCAGCCCCAGCATTTT.

This chain uses TRBV5-1 with TRBJ2-2, with D unresolved. The V end was cut by 3 bases, the J end by 5 bases, with 8 bases between. Germline CDR1 and CDR2: SGHRS and YFSETQ. The CDR3 has 13 amino acids. DNA of the CDR3: TGCGCCAGCAGCTCTTTAGATACCGGGGAGCTGTTTTTT. Protein sequence: CASSSLDTGELFF.

Here the CDR3 DNA reads TGCAGTGCTAGAGTCCTAGCGGGAGTCTTCAGCAATGAGCAGTACTTC. Protein: CSARVLAGVFSNEQYF. V usage is TRBV20-1 and J usage is TRBJ2-5, with 10 bases identical to TRBD2. Germline V gene sequence: CDR1 DFQATT, CDR2 SNEGSKA (reference sequence). The CDR3 is made up of 16 amino acids. J lost 11 bases, V lost 1 base, and 16 bases had no gene match.

The rearrangement links TRBV4-1 to TRBJ2-3; D is tentatively TRBD1 or TRBD2 (5 bases each). Trimming removed 1 base at V and 3 bases at J, with 17 bases between. Germline-derived CDR1 and CDR2 are MGHRA and YSYEKL. The CDR3 is 17 amino acids. The CDR3, as DNA: TGCGCCAGCAGCCAAGGTGGGACCCACCTAAATACAGATACGCAGTATTTT. This codes for CASSQGGTHLNTDTQYF.

J is TRBJ1-1 and V is TRBV2; D not resolved. CDR3 length: 11 amino acids. Trimming cost V 7 bases and J 4 bases, with 7 bases left between them. In germline, CDR1 is SNHLY, CDR2 FYNNEI. The CDR3 is CASTVGTEAFF. CDR3 coding DNA: TGTGCCAGCACGGTAGGCACTGAAGCTTTCTTT.

The V and J genes are TRBV7-2 and TRBJ2-3; a weak D match, TRBD2 (6 bases). The V end lost 4 bases, the J end lost 3 bases, and 23 bases lay between the germline ends. The CDR3 consists of 18 residues. Germline loops: CDR1 SGHTA, CDR2 FQGNSA. In DNA, the CDR3 is TGTGCCAGCAGCTCCGGGCGGGGAAGCGGACCTTTTACAGATACGCAGTATTTT. Translation: CASSSGRGSGPFTDTQYF.